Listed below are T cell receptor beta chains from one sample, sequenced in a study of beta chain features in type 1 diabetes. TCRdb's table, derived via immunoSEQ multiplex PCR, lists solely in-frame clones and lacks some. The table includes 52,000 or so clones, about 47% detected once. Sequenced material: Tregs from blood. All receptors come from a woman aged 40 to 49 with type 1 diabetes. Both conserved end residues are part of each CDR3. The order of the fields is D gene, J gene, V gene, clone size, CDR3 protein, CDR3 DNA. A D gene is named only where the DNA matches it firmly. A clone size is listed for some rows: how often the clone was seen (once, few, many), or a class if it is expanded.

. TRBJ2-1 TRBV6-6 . CARDSTTLYEQFF TGTGCCCGCGACAGTACTACTTTATATGAGCAGTTCTTC
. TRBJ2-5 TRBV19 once CASSIVGSGGTQYF TGTGCCAGTAGTATAGTAGGGTCCGGAGGGACCCAGTACTTC
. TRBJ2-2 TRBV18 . CASSPRGGTGELFF TGTGCCAGCTCACCCCGCGGCGGCACCGGGGAGCTGTTTTTT
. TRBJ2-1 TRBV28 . CASSSPLRGSEQFF TGTGCCAGCAGTTCCCCCCTTAGGGGGTCTGAGCAGTTCTTC
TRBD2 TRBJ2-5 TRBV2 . CASSGPAGSEETQYF TGTGCCAGCAGTGGGCCAGCGGGATCGGAAGAGACCCAGTACTTC
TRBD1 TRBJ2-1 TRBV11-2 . CASSFRQGIDEQFF TGTGCCAGCAGCTTCAGACAGGGGATCGATGAGCAGTTCTTC
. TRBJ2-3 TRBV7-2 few CASSLAGAYTDTQYF TGTGCCAGCAGCTTGGCGGGGGCCTACACAGATACGCAGTATTTT
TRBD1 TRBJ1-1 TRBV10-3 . CAISRTGGLNTEAFF TGTGCCATCAGTAGGACAGGGGGCTTGAACACTGAAGCTTTCTTT
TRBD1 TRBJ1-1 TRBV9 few CASSGRQGNTEAFF TGTGCCAGCAGCGGCCGACAGGGGAACACTGAAGCTTTCTTT
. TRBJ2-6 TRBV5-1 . CASSSLTTEVSGANVLTF TGCGCCAGCAGCTCCCTTACGACAGAGGTTTCTGGGGCCAACGTCCTGACTTTC
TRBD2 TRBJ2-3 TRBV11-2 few CASTIRGGRSTDTQYF TGTGCCAGCACCATACGGGGGGGCCGCAGCACAGATACGCAGTATTTT
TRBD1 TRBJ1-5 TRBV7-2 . CASSLDRDQPQHF TGTGCCAGCAGCTTGGACAGGGATCAGCCCCAGCATTTT
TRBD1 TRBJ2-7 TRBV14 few CASSRTGLTYEQYF TGTGCCAGCAGCCGGACAGGGCTTACCTACGAGCAGTACTTC
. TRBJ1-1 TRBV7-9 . CASSPRQTMNTEAFF TGTGCCAGCAGCCCCAGACAGACAATGAACACTGAAGCTTTCTTT
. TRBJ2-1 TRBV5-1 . CASSLAPDTPWFF TGCGCCAGCAGCTTGGCCCCAGACACCCCGTGGTTCTTC
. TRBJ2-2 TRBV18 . CASSPGGQDTGELFF TGTGCCAGCTCACCGGGAGGACAGGACACCGGGGAGCTGTTTTTT
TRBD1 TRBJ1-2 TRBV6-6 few CASTNRDRGEHGYTF TGTGCCAGCACCAACCGGGACAGGGGAGAACATGGCTACACCTTC
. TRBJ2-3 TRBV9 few CASSVVGAADTQYF TGTGCCAGCAGCGTAGTGGGGGCGGCAGATACGCAGTATTTT
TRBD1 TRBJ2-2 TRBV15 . CATSAIAGDRGSGELFF TGTGCCACCAGCGCCATCGCAGGGGACAGGGGCTCGGGGGAGCTGTTTTTT
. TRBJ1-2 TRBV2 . CASSRQQGNYGYTF TGTGCCAGCAGTCGCCAACAGGGCAACTATGGCTACACCTTC
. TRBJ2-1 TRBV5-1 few CASSWGGAFSYNEQFF TGCGCCAGCAGCTGGGGCGGGGCCTTCTCCTACAATGAGCAGTTCTTC
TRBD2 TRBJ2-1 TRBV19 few CASSISLAGNRRNEQFF TGTGCCAGTAGTATTAGCCTAGCGGGGAATCGGCGGAATGAGCAGTTCTTC
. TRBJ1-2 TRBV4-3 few CASSQGLWEGYGYTF TGCGCCAGCAGCCAAGGGCTATGGGAGGGTTATGGCTACACCTTC
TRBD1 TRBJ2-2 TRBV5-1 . CASGQGRDTGELFF TGCGCCAGCGGACAGGGCAGAGACACCGGGGAGCTGTTTTTT
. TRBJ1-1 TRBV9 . CASKTSENTEAFF TGTGCCAGCAAAACTTCCGAGAACACTGAAGCTTTCTTT
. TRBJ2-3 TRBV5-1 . CASSLDRVSDTQYF TGCGCCAGCAGCTTGGACAGGGTGTCAGATACGCAGTATTTT
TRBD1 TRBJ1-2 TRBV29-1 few CSVETGWGYGYTF TGCAGCGTTGAGACAGGGTGGGGCTATGGCTACACCTTC